Sequencing of this T cell receptor (beta chain) was carried out in a study of blood T cell repertoires in COVID-19 (TCRdb year 2020). With respect to the entire study: The collaborator samples originated in the United States, Italy and Spain and spanned the acute and convalescent phases of COVID-19. The prospective study material was composed of cDNA or gDNA derived from T cells, B-cell-depleted T cells, or PBMCs. Deeply sampled blood TCRbeta repertoires from subjects exposed to, actively infected with, or recovered from COVID-19 were included in the dataset. The repertoires were released in a freely available public database meant as a resource for research on the immune response to SARS-CoV-2. The samples were drawn from two sources: the first 160 participants of the ongoing ImmuneRACE study, and 1,000 to 1,500 subjects contributed by 6 global collaborators. Sample metadata almost always included a de-identified subject ID, COVID-19 status, age in years and sex. HLA class I and class II types, where available, came from metadata supplied by the sample provider rather than from assay-based typing.

TCRbeta CDR3 regions were amplified from genomic DNA by means of the immunoSEQ Assay, a bias-controlled multiplex PCR. The paper's processing steps were these. The number of nucleated cells in each sample was estimated from the amplification of reference gene primers within the assay. To quantify the absolute abundance of each unique TCRbeta CDR3 rearrangement, sequence reads were collapsed and filtered. For each sample, productive Simpson clonality was calculated by taking the square root of Simpson's diversity index across productive rearrangements. TCRdb took over this immuneACCESS table, retaining in-frame rearrangements with V and J assigned. Such tables are incomplete; in checked studies, under half of the missing clones stem from an unresolved V gene, and the remainder is unexplained. The V and J calls and clone size were taken over from that table, and D and trimming were inferred from the DNA. This sample is represented by about 90,000 clones; approximately 83% of them were singletons. The ten most abundant clones make up around 5.8% of the sample.

The study at large found these results: Clinical and demographic metadata were provided uncurated, with the amount varying by source and participant.

The CDR3 holds 11 amino acids from the cysteine to the phenylalanine. Of the read, only the CDR3 DNA is kept; its 33 bases are in frame from base 1. Based on the germline V gene, the CDR1 and CDR2 sequences are SQVTM and ANQGSEA. The trim is 7 bases for V and 7 bases for J, with a gap of 11 bases between the germline ends. Collaborating institutions collected whole blood in K2EDTA tubes following their own protocols. For TCRbeta analysis, collaborators shipped samples in one of three forms: frozen whole blood, isolated PBMCs, or DNA extracted from either of those sample types. This clone has more than one count but fewer than ten. Its antigen is still unknown. No quality values exist for individual bases; no much larger clone is one base distant.

Recombination linked TRBV29-1 to TRBJ2-1; the D gene is perhaps TRBD2, on 5 matching bases. Sequenced input: peripheral blood. The origin of this receptor is a man in his 60s with acute or convalescent COVID-19. The DNA reads TGCAGCGCACACACGGGGAATGAGCAGTTCTTC. It is translated as CSAHTGNEQFF.